The next 10 T cell receptor beta chains were all read from a single sample in a study of T cell responses to AZD1222 COVID-19 vaccine. The method was immunoSEQ multiplex PCR; TCRdb's version includes in-frame clones alone and lacks a portion of them. The table lists roughly 90,000 clones, just over 85% of them singletons. Here the sequenced sample was peripheral blood, taken on day 0 of AZD1222 vaccination. These TCRs come from an adult in good health.

V is TRBV29-1 and J is TRBJ2-3; D unclear. Germline V gene sequence: CDR1 SQVTM, CDR2 ANQGSEA. This CDR3 has 13 residues. Trimming took off 2 bases at V and 2 bases at J, with 8 bases between the two ends. This chain's CDR3 is CSVESENTDTQYF. CDR3 in DNA: TGCAGCGTTGAATCAGAAAACACAGATACGCAGTATTTT.

This clone turned up a few times. DNA of the CDR3: TGCAGCGTTGAAGGGGTCCCCGGCTCGGCTGAAGCTTTCTTT. Amino acids: CSVEGVPGSAEAFF. The V and J genes are TRBV29-1 and TRBJ1-1; D unresolved. The V gene lost 1 base and the J gene lost 6 bases, with 15 bases spanning the gap. Germline CDR1 reads SQVTM; CDR2 reads ANQGSEA. CDR3 length: 14 residues.

This clone was seen only a few times. V gene TRBV5-8 combines with J gene TRBJ1-4, with D unclear. V dropped 0 bases and J dropped 8 bases, with 14 bases sitting between them. The CDR3 extends over 15 amino acids. Germline CDR1 SGHTS, CDR2 YDEGEE. The CDR3 coding sequence is TGTGCCAGCAGCTTGGGATCCAGGAGTAGGGAAAAACTGTTTTTT. As protein: CASSLGSRSREKLFF.

The chain employs TRBV4-3 and TRBJ2-5; D ambiguous. Trimming left V 4 bases short and J 4 bases short, with 10 bases between. CDR1 and CDR2 (germline): LGHNA, YSLEER. The CDR3 totals 13 residues. Here the CDR3 reads CASSPDTGETQYF. The CDR3 DNA reads as TGCGCCAGCAGCCCTGACACCGGAGAGACCCAGTACTTC.

The chain recombines TRBV27 with TRBJ1-2; 8 positions match TRBD1. Germline CDR1 MNHEY, CDR2 SMNVEV (reference sequence). The CDR3 length is 14 residues. The V segment lost 5 bases and the J segment 2 bases; nucleotides outside the gene matches: 4. Here the CDR3 reads CASSQTGGNYGYTF. The CDR3 coding sequence is TGTGCCAGCAGTCAAACAGGGGGGAACTATGGCTACACCTTC.

In its sample, this clone was seen once. This rearrangement joins TRBV2 to TRBJ1-5; TRBD1 might be the D (6 bases). Germline V gene sequence: CDR1 SNHLY, CDR2 FYNNEI. The V and J ends lost 6 bases and 0 bases respectively, with 9 bases between them. The CDR3 is 14 residues long. CDR3 residues: CASRAGASNQPQHF. DNA for the CDR3: TGTGCCAGCAGAGCAGGGGCTAGCAATCAGCCCCAGCATTTT.

V and J are TRBV6-2 or TRBV6-3 and TRBJ1-2; TRBD1 is a possible D gene (5 bases). Trimming pared 0 bases from V and 3 bases from J, leaving 8 bases between. There are 14 residues in the CDR3. The germline gives CDR1 MNHEY, CDR2 SVGEGT. The CDR3 DNA follows: TGTGCCAGCAGTTACTCGGGGCCTCACTATGGCTACACCTTC. Amino acid sequence: CASSYSGPHYGYTF.

The chain recombines TRBV13 with TRBJ2-5; D possibly corresponds to TRBD1 (6 bases). Trimming shortened V by 1 base and J by 5 bases, and 8 bases separated the two germline ends. Germline CDR1 and CDR2: PRHDT and FYEKMQ (reference sequence). The length of the CDR3 is 13 residues. This CDR3 reads CASSLAGVETQYF. The CDR3 DNA reads TGTGCCAGCAGCTTAGCAGGGGTTGAGACCCAGTACTTC. Complete variable domain (other parts from reference TRBV13 and TRBJ2-5): AAGVIQSPRHLIKEKRETATLKCYPIPRHDTVYWYQQGPGQDPQFLISFYEKMQSDKGSIPDRFSAQQFSDYHSELNMSSLELGDSALYFCASSLAGVETQYFGPGTRLLVL.

This chain connects TRBV4-1 to TRBJ2-1, with 13 nucleotides matching TRBD2. Germline assignment: CDR1 MGHRA and CDR2 YSYEKL. The junction had 4 bases not matched to a gene; V was cut back by 3 bases and J by 5 bases. The CDR3 runs 16 residues. The CDR3 region has the DNA TGCGCCAGCAGCCAGGAACTAGCGGGGGGGCACAATGAGCAGTTCTTC. This sequence encodes CASSQELAGGHNEQFF.

The chain recombines TRBV6-5 with TRBJ1-5, with D uncertain. Per the germline V gene, CDR1 is MNHEY and CDR2 is SVGAGI. V gave up 8 bases and J gave up 3 bases, with 14 bases separating them. The CDR3 runs to 14 residues. The CDR3 DNA sequence: TGTGCCAGCGGCTGGCAGGACCCCAATCAGCCCCAGCATTTT. Translated, it gives CASGWQDPNQPQHF.